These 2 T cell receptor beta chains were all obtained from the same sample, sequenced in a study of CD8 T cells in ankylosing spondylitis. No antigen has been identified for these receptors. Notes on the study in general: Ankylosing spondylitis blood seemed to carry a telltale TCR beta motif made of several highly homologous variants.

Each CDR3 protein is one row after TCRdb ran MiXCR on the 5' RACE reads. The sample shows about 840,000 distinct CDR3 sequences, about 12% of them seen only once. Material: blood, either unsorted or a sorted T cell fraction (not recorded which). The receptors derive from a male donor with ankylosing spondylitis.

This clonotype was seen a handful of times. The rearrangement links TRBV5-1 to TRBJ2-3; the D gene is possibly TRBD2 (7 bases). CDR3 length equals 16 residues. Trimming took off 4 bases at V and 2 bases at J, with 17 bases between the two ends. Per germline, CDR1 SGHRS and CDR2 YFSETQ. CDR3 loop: CASSPEGGSLTDTQYF. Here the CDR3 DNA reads TGCGCCAGCAGCCCCGAGGGGGGGTCCCTCACAGATACGCAGTATTTT.

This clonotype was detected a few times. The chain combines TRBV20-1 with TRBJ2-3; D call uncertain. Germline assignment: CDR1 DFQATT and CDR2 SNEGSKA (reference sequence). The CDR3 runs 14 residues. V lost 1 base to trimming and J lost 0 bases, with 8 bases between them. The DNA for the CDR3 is TGCAGTGCTAGAGCCACGTCTAGCACAGATACGCAGTATTTT. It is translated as CSARATSSTDTQYF.